The 28 T cell receptor beta chains given below trace back to one sample, sequenced in a study of blood T cell repertoires in COVID-19. Here immunoSEQ multiplex PCR was the method, and the copy in TCRdb shows in-frame clones only, minus some. The repertoire holds under 150,000 clones, with around four fifths as singletons. The source material was peripheral blood. These receptors all come from a man older than 75 with active or convalescent COVID-19.

V and J are TRBV2 and TRBJ2-5; D perhaps matches TRBD2 (5 bases). The CDR3 length is 12 residues. CDR1 and CDR2 from the germline V gene are SNHLY and FYNNEI. Trimming left V 5 bases short and J 5 bases short, with 9 bases between. The DNA of the CDR3 is TGTGCCAGCAGTCCAGGCGGGGAGACCCAGTACTTC. Amino acids: CASSPGGETQYF.

This clone appeared a single time. The CDR3 coding sequence is TGTGCCAGTAATGAGCGGGGATTCCAAGAGACCCAGTACTTC. Translating gives CASNERGFQETQYF. The chain couples TRBV19 to TRBJ2-5, with 7 bases that match TRBD2. This CDR3 has 14 residues. Germline CDR1 is LNHDA and CDR2 is SQIVND (reference sequence). The V gene end was trimmed by 7 bases and the J gene end by 1 base; junction bases not matched to a gene: 6. Based on the CDR3 plus reference TRBV19 and TRBJ2-5, the full variable domain is DGGITQSPKYLFRKEGQNVTLSCEQNLNHDAMYWYRQDPGQGLRLIYYSQIVNDFQKGDIAEGYSVSREKKESFPLTVTSAQKNPTAFYLCASNERGFQETQYFGPGTRLLVL.

The V gene is TRBV11-2, the J gene TRBJ2-7, with 10 bases that match TRBD1. The CDR3 consists of 16 residues. V trimming: 3 bases; J trimming: 4 bases; junction bases outside the gene matches: 9. Looked up from germline, CDR1 is SGHAT and CDR2 is FQNNGV. The CDR3 region has the DNA TGTGCCAGCAGCTTGGACCCGGGACAGGGGTTTTACGAGCAGTACTTC. As protein: CASSLDPGQGFYEQYF. Variable domain in full (rest from reference TRBV11-2 and TRBJ2-7): EAGVAQSPRYKIIEKRQSVAFWCNPISGHATLYWYQQILGQGPKLLIQFQNNGVVDDSQLPKDRFSAERLKGVDSTLKIQPAKLEDSAVYLCASSLDPGQGFYEQYFGPGTRLTVT.

V usage is TRBV15 and J usage is TRBJ1-5; the D gene is possibly TRBD1 (5 bases). The CDR3 spans 16 residues. Germline lookup yields CDR1 LNHNV and CDR2 YYDKDF (reference sequence). Trimming pared 4 bases from V and 2 bases from J, leaving 15 bases between. The CDR3 region is CATSTGGGDRNQPQHF. In DNA form, the CDR3 reads TGTGCCACCAGCACTGGGGGGGGTGATCGCAATCAGCCCCAGCATTTT.

The chain couples TRBV5-5 to TRBJ2-2; tentatively, D is TRBD1 (6 bases). The germline V and J ends were trimmed by 3 bases and 6 bases, with 12 bases remaining between them. The CDR3 covers 14 residues. The germline V gene has CDR1 SGHKS and CDR2 YYEKEE (reference sequence). The CDR3 nucleotides are TGTGCCAGCAGCTCGTTACAGGGAGCCGGGGAGCTGTTTTTT. It translates to CASSSLQGAGELFF.

This chain links TRBV18 with TRBJ2-3; 13 positions match TRBD2. Germline assignment: CDR1 KGHSH and CDR2 LQKENI. The CDR3 has 18 residues. V lost 3 bases and J lost 1; bases outside the gene matches: 7. In nucleotides, the CDR3 is TGTGCCAGCTCACCGACTAGCGGGGGGCCCGGGGGCACAGATACGCAGTATTTT. Translated: CASSPTSGGPGGTDTQYF.

The chain recombines TRBV18 with TRBJ1-6, with D tentatively TRBD1 (6 bases). Per germline, CDR1 KGHSH and CDR2 LQKENI. V lost 6 bases and J lost 5, with 14 bases in between. This CDR3 has 15 amino acids. The CDR3 bases are TGTGCCAGCTCTCGGATGCGACAGGATAATTCACCCCTCCACTTT. Translation: CASSRMRQDNSPLHF.

The chain recombines TRBV18 with TRBJ2-3, with 7 positions matching TRBD1. The CDR3 runs to 17 residues. Unmatched junction bases numbered 9, after V lost 1 base and J lost 2 bases. Germline CDR1 is KGHSH and CDR2 is LQKENI. This CDR3 is CASSPLQGDGLTDTQYF. Written as DNA, the CDR3 is TGTGCCAGCTCACCACTTCAGGGGGACGGACTCACAGATACGCAGTATTTT.

This clone showed up just a few times. The rearrangement uses TRBV12-5 and TRBJ2-1; possibly TRBD2 for D (5 bases). With 7 bases removed from V and 4 bases from J, the gap between germline ends came to 17 bases. The V gene's germline CDR1 is LGHNT and CDR2 FRNRAP. This CDR3 has 15 residues. The CDR3 region has the DNA TGTGCTAGTGCCCACGTTGAGGGTCGATACAATGAGCAGTTCTTC. Protein sequence: CASAHVEGRYNEQFF.

In its sample, this clone was seen a few times. This chain connects TRBV19 to TRBJ1-2; the match to TRBD1 covers 8 bases. Germline V gene data show CDR1 as LNHDA and CDR2 as SQIVND (reference sequence). Germline trimming cut 5 bases from V and 8 bases from J; bases unmatched to any gene: 7. This CDR3 has 13 amino acids. The CDR3: CASSSNRGNGYTF. CDR3 DNA sequence: TGTGCCAGTAGTTCCAACAGGGGGAACGGCTACACCTTC.

This chain uses TRBV3-1 (or the pseudogene TRBV3-2) with TRBJ1-2; 8 bases fit TRBD1. Germline trimming cut 0 bases from V and 8 bases from J; bases unmatched to any gene: 11. The CDR3 sequence is 16 residues long. The germline CDR1 and CDR2 sequences are LGHDT and YNNKEL (reference sequence). CDR3 coding DNA: TGTGCCAGCAGCCAAGATTTGGCGGCACAGGGGGAGGGCTACACCTTC. This sequence encodes CASSQDLAAQGEGYTF.

The chain employs TRBV6-5 and TRBJ1-2, with D unclear. The V end lost 5 bases, the J end lost 2 bases, and 12 bases lay between the germline ends. Germline loops: CDR1 MNHEY, CDR2 SVGAGI. CDR3 size: 14 residues. In nucleotides, the CDR3 is TGTGCCAGCAGTCCCGGGATTCTCAACTATGGCTACACCTTC. This codes for CASSPGILNYGYTF.

This clone came up a few times. The chain joins TRBV29-1 to TRBJ2-3, with 12 bases lining up with TRBD2. CDR1 is SQVTM, CDR2 ANQGSEA, per germline. V shed 1 base and J 0 bases; nucleotides not matched to a gene: 5. The CDR3 is 17 residues long. Written as DNA, the CDR3 is TGCAGCGTTGAAGGTGGACTAGCGGGGCTTAGCACAGATACGCAGTATTTT. This translates into CSVEGGLAGLSTDTQYF.

The chain is built from TRBV5-1 and TRBJ2-1; TRBD2 matches at 8 bases. J lost 8 bases, V lost 2 bases, and 3 bases had no gene match. The CDR3 runs to 13 residues. The germline CDR1 and CDR2 sequences are SGHRS and YFSETQ. This CDR3 reads CASSFSGMDEQFF. CDR3 sequence (DNA): TGCGCCAGCAGCTTTAGCGGGATGGATGAGCAGTTCTTC.

The gene calls are TRBV29-1 and TRBJ2-2; D is unclear. Germline V gene lookup returns CDR1 SQVTM and CDR2 ANQGSEA. V lost 6 bases, J lost 3 bases, and 8 bases lay in between. CDR3 length: 12 residues. CDR3 in amino acids: CSVPADTGELFF. The CDR3 DNA reads as TGCAGCGTCCCGGCGGACACCGGGGAGCTGTTTTTT.

The chain links TRBV24-1 to TRBJ1-5, with 7 bases fitting TRBD1. Trimming cost V 5 bases and J 2 bases; bases outside gene matches: 2. The CDR3 totals 14 residues. Germline assignment: CDR1 KGHDR and CDR2 SFDVKD. For the CDR3, the DNA is TGTGCCACCAGTGGGGACAGCCGCAATCAGCCCCAGCATTTT. Its protein is CATSGDSRNQPQHF.

The chain couples TRBV19 to TRBJ1-6, with 8 bases aligning to TRBD1. CDR3 length: 16 residues. V dropped 5 bases and J dropped 7; count of bases not matched to a gene: 10. Germline V CDR1 and CDR2: LNHDA, SQIVND (reference sequence). DNA of the CDR3: TGTGCCAGTAGTTGGGAAAGGGACAGGACCAATTCACCCCTCCACTTT. This gives the protein CASSWERDRTNSPLHF.

V gene TRBV6-5 combines with J gene TRBJ2-5; 14 bases match TRBD2. CDR3 size: 15 residues. Germline CDR1 and CDR2: MNHEY and SVGAGI. V lost 2 bases, J lost 5 bases, and 1 base stayed unmatched. The CDR3 is CASSYGLAGGETQYF. CDR3 sequence (DNA): TGTGCCAGCAGTTACGGACTAGCGGGGGGCGAGACCCAGTACTTC.

The V call is TRBV12-3 or TRBV12-4, the J call TRBJ1-5; D is perhaps TRBD1 (5 bases). The ends were cut back, 6 bases at V and 4 bases at J, with 10 bases in the middle. The CDR3 extends over 13 amino acids. DNA of the CDR3: TGTGCCAGCAGCTTGACAGATAATCAGCCCCAGCATTTT. This sequence encodes CASSLTDNQPQHF.

The rearrangement uses TRBV29-1 and TRBJ2-7, with TRBD1 matching over 8 bases. The CDR3 consists of 14 residues. V was clipped by 7 bases and J by 3 bases; unmatched bases: 11. CDR1 and CDR2 (germline): SQVTM, ANQGSEA. CDR3 amino acids: CSAGDRKRIYEQYF. The CDR3 region has the DNA TGCAGCGCCGGGGACAGGAAGAGGATCTACGAGCAGTACTTC.

The chain uses TRBV6-5 and TRBJ2-5; D gene uncertain. The CDR3 sequence is 11 residues long. Trimming shortened V by 8 bases and J by 1 base, and 5 bases separated the two germline ends. In germline, CDR1 is MNHEY, CDR2 SVGAGI. Here the CDR3 reads CASAAQETQYF. The CDR3 DNA reads as TGTGCCAGCGCGGCCCAAGAGACCCAGTACTTC.

This chain uses TRBV5-4 with TRBJ2-1, with D unclear. There are 14 residues in the CDR3. V was cut by 0 bases and J by 4 bases, with 8 bases left in between. Germline lookup yields CDR1 SGHNT and CDR2 YYREEE (reference sequence). Written as DNA, the CDR3 is TGTGCCAGCAGCTTGGACGAGGCTTACAATGAGCAGTTCTTC. Protein sequence: CASSLDEAYNEQFF.

The chain links TRBV2 to TRBJ1-2; D remains unclear. The CDR3 is 14 residues long. Germline CDR1 is SNHLY and CDR2 is FYNNEI. Trimming stripped 4 bases from V and 6 bases from J, with 15 bases between. For the CDR3, the DNA is TGTGCCAGCAGTGCCCCCCCCATATCGGATGGCTACACCTTC. This sequence encodes CASSAPPISDGYTF.

This clone is a singleton in its sample. The chain employs TRBV4-2 and TRBJ2-3; tentative D call: TRBD1 (5 bases). The germline gives CDR1 LGHNA, CDR2 YNFKEQ. Trimming pared 2 bases from V and 2 bases from J, leaving 17 bases between. CDR3 length equals 17 residues. The CDR3 spells CASSQSRVNGHTDTQYF. The CDR3 nucleotides are TGTGCCAGCAGCCAATCCCGGGTAAATGGACACACAGATACGCAGTATTTT.

The rearrangement joins TRBV27 to TRBJ2-1; weak D call: TRBD2 (6 bases). Trimming shortened V by 4 bases and J by 4 bases, and 20 bases separated the two germline ends. This CDR3 comprises 17 residues. CDR1 is MNHEY and CDR2 is SMNVEV in the germline V gene (reference sequence). This chain's CDR3 is CASSYGGAGLGYNEQFF. CDR3 coding DNA: TGTGCCAGCAGTTACGGAGGGGCGGGCTTAGGTTACAATGAGCAGTTCTTC.

V usage is TRBV10-3 and J usage is TRBJ1-5, with a weak D call TRBD1 (5 bases). CDR3 size: 12 residues. Per germline, CDR1 ENHRY and CDR2 SYGVKD. V gave up 2 bases and J gave up 7 bases, with 6 bases separating them. The CDR3 bases are TGTGCCATCAGTGAGCAGGGCCAGCCCCAGCATTTT. It codes for CAISEQGQPQHF.

The chain uses TRBV5-1 and TRBJ2-1; 7 positions agree with TRBD1. Germline assignment: CDR1 SGHRS and CDR2 YFSETQ. Unmatched junction bases numbered 3, after V lost 4 bases and J lost 5 bases. This CDR3 has 13 residues. CDR3 in amino acids: CASSDGQDNEQFF. CDR3 coding DNA: TGCGCCAGCAGCGACGGACAGGACAATGAGCAGTTCTTC. The whole variable domain, filled in from reference TRBV5-1 and TRBJ2-1, reads KAGVTQTPRYLIKTRGQQVTLSCSPISGHRSVSWYQQTPGQGLQFLFEYFSETQRNKGNFPGRFSGRQFSNSRSEMNVSTLELGDSALYLCASSDGQDNEQFFGPGTRLTVL.

This clone was observed at least ten times. The chain links TRBV13 to TRBJ2-7; 13 nucleotides agree with TRBD2. There are 18 residues in the CDR3. Germline assignment: CDR1 PRHDT and CDR2 FYEKMQ (reference sequence). V lost 3 bases and J lost 5; bases outside the gene matches: 13. This CDR3 is CASSLSTRLAGGIDEQYF. The DNA for the CDR3 is TGTGCCAGCAGCTTGAGCACTCGACTAGCGGGGGGCATAGACGAGCAGTACTTC.